This T cell receptor beta chain was sequenced in a study of response to subunit inactivated influenza vaccine. Study conclusions and caveats: The study's authors posited that every seasonal influenza vaccination enlists few new T cells.

V was trimmed by 6 bases and J by 0 bases, leaving 19 bases between them. The V gene's germline CDR1 is DFQATT and CDR2 SNEGSKA (reference sequence). This CDR3 has 16 amino acids. TCRdb recomputed calls from the RT-PCR reads with MiXCR, one row per CDR3 protein. The sample consists of 490,000 or so distinct CDR3 sequences, 6% to 9% of them appearing once. This clonotype has at least ten counts. Its cognate antigen is unknown. Sequences were derived from PBMCs from blood, sampled around 25 months after vaccination. V gene TRBV20-1 combines with J gene TRBJ2-3; D is perhaps TRBD1 (6 bases). The clonotype was recovered from a man between 50 and 69 years old who received an inactivated influenza vaccine. As DNA, the CDR3 is TGCAGTGCCTCTAGACAGGCCCGTAGTAGCACAGATACGCAGTATTTT. Its protein is CSASRQARSSTDTQYF.